A single sample is the source of the 24 T cell receptor beta chains below, sequenced in a study of OX40 agonist ivuxolimab in advanced cancers. TCRdb's table, derived via immunoSEQ multiplex PCR, lists solely in-frame clones and lacks some. Among about 71,000 clones listed, around 78% were seen once. This material consisted of CD4+ or CD8+ T cells sorted from blood, taken in a trial of the OX40 agonist ivuxolimab. The receptors were sampled from an adult with an advanced solid tumor such as melanoma, head and neck, liver or kidney cancer.

CDR3 loop: CASSQEGGPNYGYTF. The CDR3 DNA reads as TGCGCCAGCAGCCAAGAAGGGGGGCCCAACTATGGCTACACCTTC. This chain connects TRBV4-1 to TRBJ1-2, with TRBD1 as a possible D gene (6 bases). The CDR3 totals 15 residues. The V gene lost 0 bases and the J gene lost 2 bases, with 10 bases spanning the gap. Germline-derived CDR1 and CDR2 are MGHRA and YSYEKL.

This clone was recorded a few times. This chain uses TRBV14 with TRBJ1-2; no clear D. CDR3 length: 12 residues. Looked up from germline, CDR1 is SGHDN and CDR2 is FVKESK. V lost 4 bases to trimming and J lost 8 bases, with 11 bases between them. CDR3 loop: CASSPQAGGYTF. The DNA of the CDR3 is TGTGCCAGCAGCCCTCAGGCTGGGGGCTACACCTTC.

This clone was seen once. This rearrangement joins TRBV7-8 to TRBJ2-1; D possibly corresponds to TRBD2 (5 bases). Germline V CDR1 and CDR2: SGHVS, FQNEAQ. CDR3 length: 15 amino acids. V lost 0 bases, J lost 7 bases, and 13 bases lay in between. Here the CDR3 reads CASSLAGAAVNEQFF. The CDR3 DNA follows: TGTGCCAGCAGCTTAGCGGGAGCCGCGGTGAATGAGCAGTTCTTC.

The chain has TRBV19 and TRBJ1-2, with TRBD1 identical over 7 bases. The CDR3 sequence is 16 residues long. V trimming: 7 bases; J trimming: 7 bases; junction bases outside the gene matches: 18. Germline V lookup: CDR1 LNHDA, CDR2 SQIVND (reference sequence). CDR3 protein: CASIPSTGNLLRGYTF. The CDR3 nucleotides read TGTGCCAGTATCCCCTCGACAGGGAATCTTTTACGTGGCTACACCTTC. The full variable domain, its missing parts supplied by reference TRBV19 and TRBJ1-2, is DGGITQSPKYLFRKEGQNVTLSCEQNLNHDAMYWYRQDPGQGLRLIYYSQIVNDFQKGDIAEGYSVSREKKESFPLTVTSAQKNPTAFYLCASIPSTGNLLRGYTFGSGTRLTVV.

In its sample, this clone was seen once. The chain combines TRBV19 with TRBJ2-7; either TRBD1 or TRBD2 may supply D (5 bases each). Trimming cost V 4 bases and J 7 bases, with 14 bases left between them. The CDR3 contains 13 residues. CDR1 LNHDA and CDR2 SQIVND come from the germline V gene (reference sequence). The CDR3 region has the DNA TGTGCCAGTAGTACCCAGGGTCGGGGAGAGCAGTACTTC. It yields the protein CASSTQGRGEQYF.

The rearrangement joins TRBV7-8 to TRBJ1-2; 8 positions match TRBD1. The CDR3 is 14 residues long. Trimming cost V 4 bases and J 4 bases; bases outside gene matches: 5. Germline V lookup: CDR1 SGHVS, CDR2 FQNEAQ. CDR3: CASSSGTGSYGYTF. The DNA of the CDR3 is TGTGCCAGCAGCTCCGGGACAGGATCCTATGGCTACACCTTC. The whole variable domain, filled in from reference TRBV7-8 and TRBJ1-2, reads GAGVSQSPRYKVAKRGQDVALRCDPISGHVSLFWYQQALGQGPEFLTYFQNEAQLDKSGLPSDRFFAERPEGSVSTLKIQRTQQEDSAVYLCASSSGTGSYGYTFGSGTRLTVV.

The chain carries TRBV27 and TRBJ1-1, with 8 positions matching TRBD1. The ends lost 2 bases at V and 4 bases at J; junction bases unmatched: 3. The CDR3 consists of 14 residues. The germline CDR1 and CDR2 sequences are MNHEY and SMNVEV (reference sequence). The DNA of the CDR3 is TGTGCCAGCAGTTTAAACAGGGGGAGCACTGAAGCTTTCTTT. It specifies CASSLNRGSTEAFF.

V gene TRBV19 combines with J gene TRBJ1-5, with 9 bases aligning to TRBD1. The germline V gene encodes CDR1 LNHDA and CDR2 SQIVND (reference sequence). V shed 5 bases and J 7 bases; nucleotides not matched to a gene: 12. This CDR3 spans 16 amino acids. The CDR3 DNA follows: TGTGCCAGTAGTGCCTCCTGGGACAGGGCTCGACAGCCCCAGCATTTT. The encoded protein is CASSASWDRARQPQHF.

The chain recombines TRBV5-4 with TRBJ2-1; no clear D gene. Germline V gene data show CDR1 as SGHNT and CDR2 as YYREEE (reference sequence). Trimming removed 2 bases from V and 7 bases from J, with 13 bases in between. There are 14 residues in the CDR3. The CDR3 DNA reads as TGTGCCAGCAGCTTAAGGACCACCGGGAATGAGCAGTTCTTC. Translated: CASSLRTTGNEQFF.

V gene TRBV19 combines with J gene TRBJ1-5, with 7 bases fitting TRBD1. Germline lookup yields CDR1 LNHDA and CDR2 SQIVND (reference sequence). J was trimmed by 6 bases and V by 7 bases; bases with no gene match: 12. This CDR3 spans 15 amino acids. The CDR3 protein is CASTRGGRGGQPQHF. The CDR3 DNA sequence: TGTGCCAGTACTAGAGGGGGCAGGGGGGGTCAGCCCCAGCATTTT.

The chain uses TRBV6-5 and TRBJ2-6; D unclear. The CDR3 length is 13 residues. V was cut by 8 bases and J by 0 bases, with 5 bases left in between. Germline values: CDR1 MNHEY, CDR2 SVGAGI. The DNA of the CDR3 is TGTGCCAGCCGATCCTCTGGGGCCAACGTCCTGACTTTC. The encoded protein is CASRSSGANVLTF.

This clone was found a few times. The rearrangement uses TRBV29-1 and TRBJ1-1; a weak D match, TRBD1 (6 bases). Germline CDR1 reads SQVTM; CDR2 reads ANQGSEA. The CDR3 totals 12 residues. V dropped 4 bases and J dropped 4 bases, with 10 bases sitting between them. The DNA of the CDR3 is TGCAGCGTTGGGGAGGGGGGCACTGAAGCTTTCTTT. It encodes CSVGEGGTEAFF.

This clone showed up just a few times. CDR3 DNA: TGCAGCTGCCTTAGGGTCCCGAACACTGAAGCTTTCTTT. Translated, it gives CSCLRVPNTEAFF. The chain links TRBV29-1 to TRBJ1-1, with D uncertain. Germline lookup yields CDR1 SQVTM and CDR2 ANQGSEA. The CDR3 consists of 13 residues. V was shortened by 8 bases and J by 1 base, with 14 bases between the two germline ends.

This clone came up a few times. The chain recombines TRBV4-2 with TRBJ2-7, with TRBD2 as a possible D gene (5 bases). The germline gives CDR1 LGHNA, CDR2 YNFKEQ. Trimming shortened V by 4 bases and J by 4 bases, and 11 bases separated the two germline ends. This CDR3 comprises 13 residues. The CDR3 protein is CASSPSGGYEQYF. The CDR3 DNA follows: TGTGCCAGCAGCCCGAGCGGAGGTTACGAGCAGTACTTC.

The rearrangement links TRBV28 to TRBJ1-5, with TRBD1 identical over 9 bases. The V segment lost 6 bases and the J segment 6 bases; nucleotides outside the gene matches: 9. The CDR3 runs 15 residues. Per the germline V gene, CDR1 is MDHEN and CDR2 is SYDVKM. The DNA for the CDR3 is TGTGCCAGCAGCCCGACAGGGGGTTTGCGTCAGCCCCAGCATTTT. Encoded protein: CASSPTGGLRQPQHF.

This chain connects TRBV7-9 to TRBJ2-3, with 9 positions matching TRBD1. Looked up from germline, CDR1 is SEHNR and CDR2 is FQNEAQ (reference sequence). CDR3 size: 14 residues. J gave up 5 bases and V 5 bases, and 5 bases lay outside the gene matches. This chain's CDR3 is CASSPSGQGDTQYF. The CDR3 DNA is TGTGCCAGCAGCCCGTCGGGACAGGGAGATACGCAGTATTTT. Based on the CDR3 plus reference TRBV7-9 and TRBJ2-3, the full variable domain is DTGVSQNPRHKITKRGQNVTFRCDPISEHNRLYWYRQTLGQGPEFLTYFQNEAQLEKSRLLSDRFSAERPKGSFSTLEIQRTEQGDSAMYLCASSPSGQGDTQYFGPGTRLTVL.

This rearrangement joins TRBV11-2 to TRBJ2-2; possibly TRBD2 for D (6 bases). Germline V gene sequence: CDR1 SGHAT, CDR2 FQNNGV. Trimming removed 0 bases at V and 1 base at J, with 9 bases between. The CDR3 runs 16 residues. This chain's CDR3 is CASSLDPGGNTGELFF. The CDR3 region has the DNA TGTGCCAGCAGCTTAGACCCCGGGGGGAACACCGGGGAGCTGTTTTTT.

V gene TRBV27 combines with J gene TRBJ2-7, with TRBD2 matching 10 bases. V trimming: 3 bases; J trimming: 0 bases; junction bases outside the gene matches: 5. Germline V gives CDR1 MNHEY, CDR2 SMNVEV (reference sequence). The CDR3 totals 16 residues. The CDR3 loop reads CASSFRTSGYSYEQYF. The CDR3 coding sequence is TGTGCCAGCAGTTTTAGGACTAGCGGCTACTCCTACGAGCAGTACTTC.

The chain couples TRBV28 to TRBJ1-5; the match to TRBD1 covers 7 bases. The V gene's germline CDR1 is MDHEN and CDR2 SYDVKM. J lost 1 base, V lost 8 bases, and 11 bases had no gene match. This CDR3 is built from 16 residues. CDR3 bases: TGTGCCAGCTCACAGGGGTCTATGGTGAGCAATCAGCCCCAGCATTTT. It translates to CASSQGSMVSNQPQHF.

This sequence joins TRBV11-1 and TRBJ2-7, with D hard to call. CDR1 and CDR2 from the germline V gene are SGHAT and FQDESV (reference sequence). The CDR3 is 14 residues long. With 4 bases removed from V and 0 bases from J, the gap between germline ends came to 10 bases. CDR3 residues: CASSSQTGSYEQYF. CDR3 bases: TGTGCCAGCAGCTCCCAGACCGGCTCCTACGAGCAGTACTTC.

The V and J genes are TRBV10-2 and TRBJ2-2; 7 positions match TRBD2. CDR1 and CDR2 (germline): WSHSY, SAAADI. The J segment lost 4 bases and the V segment lost 2 bases, leaving 4 bases of the junction unmatched. The CDR3 extends over 15 amino acids. CDR3 bases: TGCGCCAGCAGTGAGGGGAGGGCTGGCACCGGGGAGCTGTTTTTT. This codes for CASSEGRAGTGELFF.

The chain employs TRBV5-1 and TRBJ1-1; D ambiguous. The length of the CDR3 is 13 residues. With 0 bases removed from V and 2 bases from J, the gap between germline ends came to 5 bases. Per germline, CDR1 SGHRS and CDR2 YFSETQ. CDR3 DNA sequence: TGCGCCAGCAGCTTGGCGCCTAACACTGAAGCTTTCTTT. It encodes CASSLAPNTEAFF.

The genes are TRBV5-6 and TRBJ2-1, with 7 positions matching TRBD1. Germline loops: CDR1 SGHDT, CDR2 YYEEEE. CDR3 size: 17 residues. V shed 0 bases and J 4 bases; nucleotides not matched to a gene: 10. The CDR3 region has the DNA TGTGCCAGCAGCTTGGAAATGGGACAGATATTGTACAATGAGCAGTTCTTC. Translation: CASSLEMGQILYNEQFF.

A single count supports this clone. J is TRBJ2-7 and V is TRBV6-6; D uncertain. The CDR3 runs 12 residues. Per germline, CDR1 MNHNY and CDR2 SVGAGI (reference sequence). With 7 bases removed from V and 0 bases from J, the gap between germline ends came to 7 bases. The CDR3 spells CASTSDSYEQYF. As DNA, the CDR3 is TGTGCCAGCACGTCAGACTCCTACGAGCAGTACTTC.